The 25 T cell receptor beta chains given below trace back to one sample, sequenced in a study of T-cell reconstitution after alpha-beta-depleted transplantation in children. Unique molecular identifiers were used to barcode this TCRbeta library. TCRdb re-called the PCR reads with MiXCR, one entry per CDR3 protein. The data contain 700,000 to 950,000 distinct CDR3 sequences, less than 20% of them singletons. Sequencing was performed on PBMCs, mostly from graft donor cells, taken 360 days after TCRalphabeta/CD19-depleted stem cell transplant. All receptors come from a male patient younger than 18 who had a stem cell transplant for acute lymphoblastic leukemia, so the T cells may come from the graft donor.

There are many counts of this clonotype. The chain is built from TRBV27 and TRBJ2-7; 7 positions agree with TRBD1. Germline values: CDR1 MNHEY, CDR2 SMNVEV (reference sequence). This CDR3 contains 14 residues. V shed 4 bases and J 4 bases; nucleotides not matched to a gene: 7. The CDR3 sequence: CASSYQTGSYEQYF. As DNA, the CDR3 is TGTGCCAGCAGTTACCAGACAGGGTCGTACGAGCAGTACTTC.

The rearrangement links TRBV4-1 to TRBJ2-7, with a weak D call TRBD2 (6 bases). The germline V gene has CDR1 MGHRA and CDR2 YSYEKL. The CDR3 has 17 residues. V lost 0 bases and J 2 bases, leaving 17 bases between the germline ends. The CDR3: CASSQDTFQGGPYEQYF. CDR3 in DNA: TGCGCCAGCAGCCAAGATACCTTTCAGGGAGGCCCCTACGAGCAGTACTTC.

The table lists this clonotype with a few counts. The chain uses TRBV7-9 and TRBJ1-3; a weak D match, TRBD1 (6 bases). The V end was cut by 5 bases, the J end by 2 bases, with 13 bases between. Germline V CDR1 and CDR2: SEHNR, FQNEAQ (reference sequence). This CDR3 contains 15 residues. The CDR3 DNA reads TGTGCCAGCAGCGTGATAACAGGGCCTGGAAACACCATATATTTT. Translating gives CASSVITGPGNTIYF.

This chain joins TRBV20-1 and TRBJ1-2; D might be TRBD1 (6 bases). The germline gives CDR1 DFQATT, CDR2 SNEGSKA (reference sequence). The length of the CDR3 is 13 residues. Trimming pared 1 base from V and 2 bases from J, leaving 8 bases between. The DNA of the CDR3 is TGCAGTGCTAGAGCGAGGGGGAACTATGGCTACACCTTC. Translated: CSARARGNYGYTF.

The genes are TRBV7-2 and TRBJ1-2; no reliable D call. The CDR3 is 12 amino acids. V was trimmed by 3 bases and J by 4 bases, leaving 6 bases between them. Germline V gene sequence: CDR1 SGHTA, CDR2 FQGNSA. The CDR3 DNA reads TGTGCCAGCAGCTTCAGAAGCTATGGCTACACCTTC. Translation: CASSFRSYGYTF. The variable domain in full, with the rest retrieved from reference TRBV7-2 and TRBJ1-2, is GAGVSQSPSNKVTEKGKDVELRCDPISGHTALYWYRQSLGQGLEFLIYFQGNSAPDKSGLPSDRFSAERTGGSVSTLTIQRTQQEDSAVYLCASSFRSYGYTFGSGTRLTVV.

This clonotype was counted ten times or more. The chain recombines TRBV11-1 with TRBJ2-2; possibly TRBD2 for D (6 bases). With 4 bases removed from V and 2 bases from J, the gap between germline ends came to 8 bases. Per the germline V gene, CDR1 is SGHAT and CDR2 is FQDESV (reference sequence). CDR3 length equals 14 residues. This CDR3 reads CASSWDLNTGELFF. The DNA for the CDR3 is TGTGCCAGCAGCTGGGACTTAAACACCGGGGAGCTGTTTTTT.

In its sample, this clonotype was seen a few times. The rearrangement uses TRBV12-3 or TRBV12-4 and TRBJ2-5, with a tentative D call TRBD2 (5 bases). Between the trimmed V and J ends, which lost 7 bases and 2 bases, there was a span of 11 bases. This CDR3 has 13 amino acids. CDR3 DNA: TGTGCCAGCATTTCGGAGGAACAAGAGACCCAGTACTTC. Translation gives CASISEEQETQYF.

The chain carries TRBV6-1 and TRBJ2-2, with D perhaps TRBD2 (5 bases). CDR1 is MNHNS, CDR2 SASEGT, per germline. V was cut by 3 bases and J by 1 base, with 18 bases left in between. The CDR3 sequence is 18 residues long. Here the CDR3 DNA reads TGTGCCAGCAGTGACGCGGGCAGTCTGCTTTGGAACACCGGGGAGCTGTTTTTT. This translates into CASSDAGSLLWNTGELFF.

The rearrangement joins TRBV3-1 to TRBJ2-1; 8 nucleotides line up with TRBD2. The V and J ends lost 4 bases and 8 bases, in that order; junction bases with no gene match: 10. Per germline, CDR1 LGHDT and CDR2 YNNKEL (reference sequence). The CDR3 length is 15 residues. CDR3 DNA sequence: TGTGCCAGCAGCCGGAGACTAGCGACCGGGTATGAGCAGTTCTTC. As protein: CASSRRLATGYEQFF.

In the case of this clonotype: The junction does not match germline at one end; this may be a read error. V gene TRBV10-3 combines with J gene TRBJ2-7; D perhaps matches TRBD2 (5 bases). This CDR3 region has 18 residues. Germline CDR1 reads ENHRY; CDR2 reads SYGVKD. The CDR3 spells CTISPRLGASVGGYEQYF. DNA for the CDR3: TGTACCATCAGCCCCCGTTTAGGTGCCTCAGTAGGCGGGTACGAGCAGTACTTC.

The chain combines TRBV27 with TRBJ2-1, with D maybe TRBD2 (6 bases). V gave up 8 bases and J gave up 11 bases, with 19 bases separating them. The CDR3 has 13 residues. The V gene's germline CDR1 is MNHEY and CDR2 SMNVEV (reference sequence). Here the CDR3 reads CASLTGEGRKQFF. As DNA, the CDR3 is TGTGCCAGCTTAACGGGAGAGGGGCGGAAGCAGTTCTTC.

The chain joins TRBV19 to TRBJ2-2; unclear D gene. The CDR3 is made up of 13 amino acids. The germline V gene has CDR1 LNHDA and CDR2 SQIVND (reference sequence). The V end lost 3 bases, the J end lost 1 base, and 3 bases lay between the germline ends. The CDR3 protein is CASSMGNTGELFF. CDR3 bases: TGTGCCAGTAGTATGGGGAACACCGGGGAGCTGTTTTTT. Variable domain in full (rest from reference TRBV19 and TRBJ2-2): DGGITQSPKYLFRKEGQNVTLSCEQNLNHDAMYWYRQDPGQGLRLIYYSQIVNDFQKGDIAEGYSVSREKKESFPLTVTSAQKNPTAFYLCASSMGNTGELFFGEGSRLTVL.

This clonotype was seen ten or more times. The V and J genes are TRBV20-1 and TRBJ2-1; TRBD2 matches at 8 bases. The germline V gene encodes CDR1 DFQATT and CDR2 SNEGSKA (reference sequence). The CDR3 is 13 amino acids. The J segment lost 6 bases and the V segment lost 6 bases, leaving 7 bases of the junction unmatched. This chain's CDR3 is CSAESSGPNEQFF. CDR3 DNA sequence: TGCAGTGCGGAGTCTAGCGGGCCCAATGAGCAGTTCTTC.

This clonotype was counted ten times or more. This chain connects TRBV12-3 or TRBV12-4 to TRBJ2-7, with TRBD1 identical over 9 bases. V lost 4 bases and J lost 5; bases outside the gene matches: 6. The CDR3 extends over 14 amino acids. The CDR3 DNA reads TGTGCCAGCAGTTCTCCGGGACAGGGCAACGAGCAGTACTTC. Translated: CASSSPGQGNEQYF.

The chain uses TRBV12-3 or TRBV12-4 and TRBJ2-7, with D possibly TRBD1 on 6 matching bases. V lost 5 bases and J lost 2, with 13 bases in between. The CDR3 loop spans 14 amino acids. CDR3 protein: CASSRTDTTYEQYF. The CDR3 bases are TGTGCCAGCAGTAGGACAGATACAACCTACGAGCAGTACTTC.

The count of this clonotype is one. The chain uses TRBV5-1 and TRBJ1-1, with a weak D call TRBD1 (5 bases). The germline V and J ends were trimmed by 4 bases and 4 bases, with 20 bases remaining between them. CDR3 size: 16 residues. The V gene's germline CDR1 is SGHRS and CDR2 YFSETQ. The CDR3 nucleotides read TGCGCCAGCAGCCAGATCTCAGGGCCCGAACTCACTGAAGCTTTCTTT. Encoded protein: CASSQISGPELTEAFF.

CDR3 DNA: TGTGCCAGCAGCTATTGGGGACTAGCGGCCTCCTACGAGCAGTACTTC. Its translation: CASSYWGLAASYEQYF. V is TRBV7-2 and J is TRBJ2-7, with TRBD2 matching over 11 bases. The germline V gene encodes CDR1 SGHTA and CDR2 FQGNSA. The CDR3 has 16 amino acids. V lost 4 bases to trimming and J lost 0 bases; unmatched junction nucleotides: 5.

This clonotype was detected a few times. Here the CDR3 DNA reads TGCGCCAGCAGCCCAATGGCCCCACAAATAGGTGCTGGAAACACCATATATTTT. Residues: CASSPMAPQIGAGNTIYF. The rearrangement links TRBV5-1 to TRBJ1-3; D is uncertain. The CDR3 loop spans 18 amino acids. Germline CDR1 is SGHRS and CDR2 is YFSETQ. Trimming stripped 4 bases from V and 2 bases from J, with 22 bases between.

This clonotype has a handful of counts. This chain uses TRBV2 with TRBJ2-6; the D is unclear. V lost 6 bases and J 0 bases, leaving 9 bases between the germline ends. In germline, CDR1 is SNHLY, CDR2 FYNNEI. The CDR3 length is 15 residues. The chain's CDR3 is CASSRKPSGANVLTF. The CDR3 coding sequence is TGTGCCAGCAGCAGGAAGCCCTCTGGGGCCAACGTCCTGACTTTC.

This clonotype was seen a handful of times. The chain uses TRBV20-1 and TRBJ2-7; a weak D match, TRBD1 (6 bases). The germline V gene encodes CDR1 DFQATT and CDR2 SNEGSKA (reference sequence). V was trimmed by 1 base and J by 3 bases, leaving 13 bases between them. CDR3 size: 14 residues. The CDR3 coding sequence is TGCAGTGCTAGAGCCATGACAGGACGCTACGAGCAGTACTTC. It specifies CSARAMTGRYEQYF.

The rearrangement uses TRBV5-1 and TRBJ2-7, with 12 bases fitting TRBD2. V was clipped by 4 bases and J by 2 bases; unmatched bases: 13. The CDR3 loop spans 18 amino acids. The germline V gene has CDR1 SGHRS and CDR2 YFSETQ. This CDR3 reads CASSRLAGVSDRTYEQYF. In DNA, the CDR3 is TGCGCCAGCAGCCGACTAGCGGGAGTCTCCGACAGGACCTACGAGCAGTACTTC.

The gene calls are TRBV4-1 and TRBJ2-5; D is possibly TRBD1 (6 bases). The CDR3 consists of 15 residues. CDR1 and CDR2 (germline): MGHRA, YSYEKL. Trimming pared 8 bases from V and 2 bases from J, leaving 18 bases between. The CDR3, as DNA: TGCGCCAGCGCACCGCCGGGACATACACAAGAGACCCAGTACTTC. It translates to CASAPPGHTQETQYF.

This clonotype has a count of ten or more. The chain links TRBV10-3 to TRBJ2-3; 12 bases are a match to TRBD2. The CDR3 is made up of 16 amino acids. Trimming removed 5 bases from V and 1 base from J; junction bases left unmatched: 4. In germline, CDR1 is ENHRY, CDR2 SYGVKD. The CDR3 DNA reads as TGTGCCATCAGTACCCGACTAGCGGGGGGCACAGATACGCAGTATTTT. This translates into CAISTRLAGGTDTQYF.

This clonotype was observed many times. The CDR3 nucleotides are TGTGCTAGTGGTTTGGATCGCGACAGACGGGATCAGCCCCAGCATTTT. It yields the protein CASGLDRDRRDQPQHF. The V call is TRBV12-5, the J call TRBJ1-5, with a possible D match to TRBD1 (5 bases). The germline V gene encodes CDR1 LGHNT and CDR2 FRNRAP. CDR3 length equals 16 residues. Trimming left V 1 base short and J 5 bases short, with 15 bases between.

This clonotype was found once. The genes are TRBV6-6 and TRBJ2-7; the D is unclear. Germline V CDR1 and CDR2: MNHNY, SVGAGI (reference sequence). The CDR3 sequence is 13 residues long. Trimming pared 5 bases from V and 0 bases from J, leaving 8 bases between. CDR3 DNA: TGTGCCAGCAGTGGCGCGGACTCCTACGAGCAGTACTTC. Its protein is CASSGADSYEQYF.